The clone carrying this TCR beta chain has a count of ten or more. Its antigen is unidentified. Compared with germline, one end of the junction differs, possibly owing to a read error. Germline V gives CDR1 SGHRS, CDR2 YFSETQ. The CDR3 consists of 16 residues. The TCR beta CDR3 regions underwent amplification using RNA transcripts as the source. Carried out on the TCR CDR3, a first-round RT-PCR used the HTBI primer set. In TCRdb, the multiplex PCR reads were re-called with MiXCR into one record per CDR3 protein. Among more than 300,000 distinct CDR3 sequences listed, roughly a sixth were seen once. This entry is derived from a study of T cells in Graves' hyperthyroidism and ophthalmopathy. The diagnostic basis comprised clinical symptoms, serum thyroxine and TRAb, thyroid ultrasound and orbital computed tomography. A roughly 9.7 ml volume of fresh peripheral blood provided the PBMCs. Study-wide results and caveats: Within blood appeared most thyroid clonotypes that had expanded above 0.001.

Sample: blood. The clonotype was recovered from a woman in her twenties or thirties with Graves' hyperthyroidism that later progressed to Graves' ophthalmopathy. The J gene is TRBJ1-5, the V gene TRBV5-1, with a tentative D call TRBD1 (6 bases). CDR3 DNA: TGCGCCAGCAGTTTGGTGGGGGGCGTTGGCAATCAGCCCCAGCATTTT. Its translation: CASSLVGGVGNQPQHF.